Shown below are 9 T cell receptor beta chains from a single sample sequenced in a study of blood T cell repertoires in COVID-19. TCRdb's table, derived via immunoSEQ multiplex PCR, lists solely in-frame clones and lacks some. The top ten clones hold 1.5% to 1.9% of a sample with more than 140,000 clones, almost 90% of them seen once. Material for sequencing was peripheral blood. These receptors were collected from a woman aged 55-70 years with acute or convalescent COVID-19.

The chain couples TRBV5-6 to TRBJ2-6, with 10 bases identical to TRBD1. The length of the CDR3 is 17 residues. Per the germline V gene, CDR1 is SGHDT and CDR2 is YYEEEE. With V trimmed by 4 bases and J by 2 bases, 6 bases remained unmatched. Here the CDR3 DNA reads TGTGCCAGCAGCGCAACGACAGGGGGCGCTGGGGCCAACGTCCTGACTTTC. Encoded protein: CASSATTGGAGANVLTF.

V is TRBV24-1 and J is TRBJ2-2; D remains ambiguous. Germline CDR1 KGHDR, CDR2 SFDVKD. The CDR3 consists of 15 residues. Trimming stripped 5 bases from V and 0 bases from J, with 9 bases between. CDR3 sequence: CATSVGGSNTGELFF. The CDR3 region has the DNA TGTGCCACCAGTGTTGGCGGATCGAACACCGGGGAGCTGTTTTTT.

The V and J genes are TRBV30 and TRBJ2-7, with 10 positions matching TRBD1. With 3 bases clipped from V and 5 bases from J, the junction kept 4 bases outside the gene matches. This CDR3 contains 13 residues. Germline V CDR1 and CDR2: GTSNPN, SVGIG (reference sequence). CDR3 bases: TGTGCCTGGAGCGGGACAGGGGCGGACGAGCAGTACTTC. This encodes CAWSGTGADEQYF.

The chain links TRBV12-3 or TRBV12-4 to TRBJ1-5; maybe TRBD1 (5 bases). CDR3 length equals 13 residues. Trimming shortened V by 7 bases and J by 4 bases, and 11 bases separated the two germline ends. In DNA form, the CDR3 reads TGTGCCAGCACCCATCGGGGGAATCAGCCCCAGCATTTT. It is translated as CASTHRGNQPQHF.

This sequence joins TRBV28 and TRBJ1-2; 9 bases match TRBD1. V lost 6 bases and J lost 6; bases outside the gene matches: 8. CDR1 and CDR2 (germline): MDHEN, SYDVKM. This CDR3 comprises 14 residues. The CDR3 DNA sequence: TGTGCCAGCAGGACGGGACAGGGTATCGATGGCTACACCTTC. It is translated as CASRTGQGIDGYTF.

This chain joins TRBV6-2 or TRBV6-3 and TRBJ1-2, with 9 bases matching TRBD1. The CDR3 contains 14 residues. Germline V gives CDR1 MNHEY, CDR2 SVGEGT. V lost 6 bases, J lost 7 bases, and 9 bases stayed unmatched. The CDR3 protein is CASSYRTTGGGYTF. Written as DNA, the CDR3 is TGTGCCAGCAGCTATCGAACGACAGGGGGTGGCTACACCTTC.

The chain couples TRBV6-6 to TRBJ1-3; the match to TRBD1 covers 8 bases. Germline lookup yields CDR1 MNHNY and CDR2 SVGAGI (reference sequence). The CDR3 is made up of 14 amino acids. The ends lost 9 bases at V and 5 bases at J; junction bases unmatched: 9. CDR3 amino acids: CASRTGQARNTIYF. The CDR3 DNA reads TGTGCCAGTCGGACAGGGCAAGCCCGAAACACCATATATTTT.

V gene TRBV7-2 combines with J gene TRBJ2-1; 7 positions match TRBD1. Germline lookup yields CDR1 SGHTA and CDR2 FQGNSA. J lost 0 bases, V lost 6 bases, and 5 bases had no gene match. The CDR3 totals 15 residues. The CDR3 DNA reads as TGTGCCAGCAGGCGACAGGGTAACTCCTACAATGAGCAGTTCTTC. Encoded protein: CASRRQGNSYNEQFF.

A single count supports this clone. This chain uses TRBV3-1 (or the pseudogene TRBV3-2) with TRBJ1-6; no definite D call. Germline V gives CDR1 LGHDT, CDR2 YNNKEL (reference sequence). This CDR3 region has 17 residues. Between the trimmed V and J ends, which lost 0 bases and 0 bases, there was a span of 9 bases. The CDR3 loop reads CASSQDLESSYNSPLHF. For the CDR3, the DNA is TGTGCCAGCAGCCAAGATCTCGAGAGCTCCTATAATTCACCCCTCCACTTT.